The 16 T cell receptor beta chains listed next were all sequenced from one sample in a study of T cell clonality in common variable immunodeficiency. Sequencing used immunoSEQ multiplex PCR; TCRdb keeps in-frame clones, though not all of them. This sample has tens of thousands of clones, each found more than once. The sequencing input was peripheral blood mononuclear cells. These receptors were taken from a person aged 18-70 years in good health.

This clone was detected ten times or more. The CDR3 DNA, read in part, is TGTGCCATCAGGAGGGGGACCCTCGAGGATACG. Amino acid sequence: CAIRRGTLEDT. The CDR3, in full, reads CAIRRGTLEDTQYF. The chain carries TRBV10-3 and TRBJ2-3, with D possibly TRBD1 on 6 matching bases. The read is 3 residues too short to cover the CDR3 end, so that end is filled in from the germline J gene. The V and J ends lost 6 bases and 6 bases respectively, with 16 bases between them. The CDR3 has 14 residues. Germline V gene lookup returns CDR1 ENHRY and CDR2 SYGVKD.

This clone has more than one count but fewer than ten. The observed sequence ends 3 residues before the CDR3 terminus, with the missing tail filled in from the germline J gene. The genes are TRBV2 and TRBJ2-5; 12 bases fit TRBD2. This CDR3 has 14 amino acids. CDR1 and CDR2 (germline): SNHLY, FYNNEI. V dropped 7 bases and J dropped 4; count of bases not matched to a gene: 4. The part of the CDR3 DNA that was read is TGTGCCAGCAATGTGGGACTAGCGGGAGAGACC. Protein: CASNVGLAGET. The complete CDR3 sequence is CASNVGLAGETQYF.

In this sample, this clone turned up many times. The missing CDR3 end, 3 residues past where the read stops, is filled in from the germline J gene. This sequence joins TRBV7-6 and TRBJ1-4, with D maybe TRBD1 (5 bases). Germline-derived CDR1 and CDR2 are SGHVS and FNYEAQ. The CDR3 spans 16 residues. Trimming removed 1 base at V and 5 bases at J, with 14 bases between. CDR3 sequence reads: CASSLGTRKENEKLFF. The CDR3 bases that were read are TGTGCCAGCAGCTTAGGGACACGTAAAGAGAATGAAAAA.

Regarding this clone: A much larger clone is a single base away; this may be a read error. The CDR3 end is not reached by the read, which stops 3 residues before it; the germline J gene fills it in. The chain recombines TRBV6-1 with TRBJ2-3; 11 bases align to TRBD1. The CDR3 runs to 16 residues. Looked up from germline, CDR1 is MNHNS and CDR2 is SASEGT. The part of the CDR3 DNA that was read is TGTGCCAGCAGTGTAGGGACAGGGGGATCGGGACAGCCG. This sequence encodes CASSVGTGGSGQP. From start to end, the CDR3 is CASSVGTGGSGQPQYF.

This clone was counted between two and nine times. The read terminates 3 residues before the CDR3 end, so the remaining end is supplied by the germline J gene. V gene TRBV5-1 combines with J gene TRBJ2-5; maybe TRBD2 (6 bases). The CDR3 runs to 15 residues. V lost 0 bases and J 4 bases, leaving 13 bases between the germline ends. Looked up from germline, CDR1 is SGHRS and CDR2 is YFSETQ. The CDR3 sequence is CASSLGGLARETQYF. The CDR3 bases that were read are TGCGCCAGCAGCTTGGGGGGACTTGCACGAGAGACC.

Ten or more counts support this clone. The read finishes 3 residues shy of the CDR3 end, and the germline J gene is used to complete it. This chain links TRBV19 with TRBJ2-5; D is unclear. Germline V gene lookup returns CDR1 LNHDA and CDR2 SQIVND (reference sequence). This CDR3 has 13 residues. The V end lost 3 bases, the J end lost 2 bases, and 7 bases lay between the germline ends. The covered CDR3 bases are TGTGCCAGTAGTATGACACAACAAGAGACC. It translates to CASSMTQQET. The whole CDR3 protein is CASSMTQQETQYF. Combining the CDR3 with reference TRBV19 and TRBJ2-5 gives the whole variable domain DGGITQSPKYLFRKEGQNVTLSCEQNLNHDAMYWYRQDPGQGLRLIYYSQIVNDFQKGDIAEGYSVSREKKESFPLTVTSAQKNPTAFYLCASSMTQQETQYFGPGTRLLVL.

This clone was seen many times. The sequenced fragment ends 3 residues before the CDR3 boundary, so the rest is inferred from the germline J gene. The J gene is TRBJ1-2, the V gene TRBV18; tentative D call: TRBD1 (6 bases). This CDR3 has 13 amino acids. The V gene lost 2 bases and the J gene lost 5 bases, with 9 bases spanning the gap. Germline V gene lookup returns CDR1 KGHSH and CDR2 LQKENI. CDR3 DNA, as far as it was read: TGTGCCAGCTCACCAACAGGGTTGTATGGC. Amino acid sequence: CASSPTGLYG. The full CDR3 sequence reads CASSPTGLYGYTF.

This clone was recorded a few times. Partial CDR3 DNA: TGTGCCAGCAGTGAACCCCCGGGGAGCTCCTATAATTCACCA. Translated, it gives CASSEPPGSSYNSP. The CDR3 in its entirety is CASSEPPGSSYNSPLFF. The chain combines TRBV6-1 with TRBJ1-4; unclear D gene. The read terminates 3 residues ahead of where the CDR3 ends, so the germline J gene completes it. Germline V gene data show CDR1 as MNHNS and CDR2 as SASEGT. CDR3 size: 17 residues.

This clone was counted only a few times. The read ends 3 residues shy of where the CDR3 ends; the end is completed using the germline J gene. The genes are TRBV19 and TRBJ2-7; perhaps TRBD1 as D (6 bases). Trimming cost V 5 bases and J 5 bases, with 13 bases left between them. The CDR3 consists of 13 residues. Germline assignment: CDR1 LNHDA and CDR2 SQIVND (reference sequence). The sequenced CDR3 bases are TGTGCCAGTAGTGCGTTAAGACAGGACGAG. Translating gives CASSALRQDE. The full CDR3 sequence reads CASSALRQDEQYF.

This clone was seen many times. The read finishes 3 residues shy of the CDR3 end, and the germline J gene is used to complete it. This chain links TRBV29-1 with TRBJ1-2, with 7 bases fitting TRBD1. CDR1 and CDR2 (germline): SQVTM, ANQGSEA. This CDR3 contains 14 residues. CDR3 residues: CSVEKGQGVGGYTF. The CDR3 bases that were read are TGCAGCGTTGAAAAAGGGCAGGGGGTGGGCGGC.

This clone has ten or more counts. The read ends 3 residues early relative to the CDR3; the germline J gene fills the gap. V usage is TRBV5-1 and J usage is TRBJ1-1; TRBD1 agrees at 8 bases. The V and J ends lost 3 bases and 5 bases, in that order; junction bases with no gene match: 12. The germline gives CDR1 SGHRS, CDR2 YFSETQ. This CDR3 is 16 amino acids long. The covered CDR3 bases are TGCGCCAGCAGCTCAGAGACAGGGGCCGCCTTTACTGAA. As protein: CASSSETGAAFTE. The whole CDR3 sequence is CASSSETGAAFTEAFF.

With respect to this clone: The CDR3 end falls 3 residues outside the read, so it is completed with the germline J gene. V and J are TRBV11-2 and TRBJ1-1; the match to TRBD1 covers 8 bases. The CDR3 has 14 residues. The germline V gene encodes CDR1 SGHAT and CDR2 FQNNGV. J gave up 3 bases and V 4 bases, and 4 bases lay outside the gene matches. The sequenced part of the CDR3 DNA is TGTGCCAGCAGCTCTGGACAGGGAGACACTGAA. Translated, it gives CASSSGQGDTE. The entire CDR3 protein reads CASSSGQGDTEAFF.

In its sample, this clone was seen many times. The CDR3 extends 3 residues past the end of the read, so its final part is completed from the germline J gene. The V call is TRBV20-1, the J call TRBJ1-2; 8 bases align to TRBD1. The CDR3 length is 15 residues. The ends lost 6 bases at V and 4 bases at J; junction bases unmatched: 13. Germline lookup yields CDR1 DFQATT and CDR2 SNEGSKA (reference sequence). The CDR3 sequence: CSALLGQGTRYGYTF. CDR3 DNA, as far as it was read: TGCAGTGCCTTACTTGGACAGGGTACCCGCTATGGC.

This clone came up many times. The part of the CDR3 DNA that was read is TGTGCCAGCAGTGACTCTACAGGGGCCACAGATACG. It codes for CASSDSTGATDT. The entire CDR3 protein is CASSDSTGATDTQYF. The V call is TRBV6-4, the J call TRBJ2-3, with TRBD1 identical over 7 bases. The read falls 3 residues short of the CDR3 end, and the missing part is taken from the germline J gene. Per germline, CDR1 MRHNA and CDR2 SNTAGT. V lost 0 bases, J lost 2 bases, and 2 bases stayed unmatched. The CDR3 is 15 residues long.

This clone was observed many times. The CDR3 is CASSLWRGETYEQYF. Incomplete CDR3 DNA: TGTGCCAGCAGCTTGTGGCGGGGAGAAACCTACGAG. This chain connects TRBV5-6 to TRBJ2-7, with D possibly TRBD2 on 6 matching bases. The sequenced fragment ends 3 residues before the CDR3 boundary, so the rest is inferred from the germline J gene. Germline lookup yields CDR1 SGHDT and CDR2 YYEEEE. There are 15 residues in the CDR3. Between the trimmed V and J ends, which lost 1 base and 2 bases, there was a span of 13 bases.

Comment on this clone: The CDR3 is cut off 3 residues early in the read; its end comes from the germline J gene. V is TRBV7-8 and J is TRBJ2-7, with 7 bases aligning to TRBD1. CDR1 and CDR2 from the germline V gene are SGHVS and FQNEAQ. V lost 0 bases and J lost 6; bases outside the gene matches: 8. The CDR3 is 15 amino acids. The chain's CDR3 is CASSLAGTAVSEQYF. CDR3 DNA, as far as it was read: TGTGCCAGCAGCTTAGCCGGGACAGCCGTCTCCGAG.